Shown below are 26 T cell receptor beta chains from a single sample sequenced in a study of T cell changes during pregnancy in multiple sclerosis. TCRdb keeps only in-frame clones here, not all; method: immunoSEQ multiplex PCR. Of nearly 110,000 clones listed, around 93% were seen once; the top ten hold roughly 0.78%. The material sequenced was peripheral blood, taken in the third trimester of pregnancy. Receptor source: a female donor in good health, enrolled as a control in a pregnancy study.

CDR3: CASSVAPTREYEQYF. CDR3 bases: TGTGCCAGCAGCGTAGCCCCTACTAGGGAGTACGAGCAGTACTTC. The chain couples TRBV9 to TRBJ2-7; D might be TRBD2 (5 bases). This CDR3 spans 15 amino acids. V gave up 0 bases and J gave up 4 bases, with 14 bases separating them. CDR1 and CDR2 from the germline V gene are SGDLS and YYNGEE.

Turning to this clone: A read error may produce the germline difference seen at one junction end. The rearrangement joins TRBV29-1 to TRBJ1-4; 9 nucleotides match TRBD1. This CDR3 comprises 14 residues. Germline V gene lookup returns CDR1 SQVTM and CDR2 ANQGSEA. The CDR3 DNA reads TGCAGCGTTGGACGGGACAGGGATAATGAAAAACCGTTTTTT. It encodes CSVGRDRDNEKPFF. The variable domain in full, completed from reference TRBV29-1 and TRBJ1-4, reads SAVISQKPSRDICQRGTSLTIQCQVDSQVTMMFWYRQQPGQSLTLIATANQGSEATYESGFVIDKFPISRPNLTFSTLTVSNMSPEDSSIYLCSVGRDRDNEKPFFGSGTQLSVL.

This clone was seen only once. CDR3 DNA: TGTGCCTGGAACAGGGGGCAGTATGAGCAGTTCTTC. Translating it yields CAWNRGQYEQFF. The V call is TRBV30, the J call TRBJ2-1; 9 bases are a match to TRBD1. Losses at the gene ends were 4 bases for V and 8 bases for J; bases not matched to a gene: 3. The V gene's germline CDR1 is GTSNPN and CDR2 SVGIG (reference sequence). The CDR3 runs 12 residues. The whole variable domain, remainder taken from reference TRBV30 and TRBJ2-1, is SQTIHQWPATLVQPVGSPLSLECTVEGTSNPNLYWYRQAAGRGLQLLFYSVGIGQISSEVPQNLSASRPQDRQFILSSKKLLLSDSGFYLCAWNRGQYEQFFGPGTRLTVL.

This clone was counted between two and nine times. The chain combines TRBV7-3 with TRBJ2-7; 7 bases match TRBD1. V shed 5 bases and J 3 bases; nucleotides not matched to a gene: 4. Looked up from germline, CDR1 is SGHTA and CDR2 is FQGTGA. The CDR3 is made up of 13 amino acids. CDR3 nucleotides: TGTGCCAGCAGCCCCGGGACAGACTACGAGCAGTACTTC. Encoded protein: CASSPGTDYEQYF.

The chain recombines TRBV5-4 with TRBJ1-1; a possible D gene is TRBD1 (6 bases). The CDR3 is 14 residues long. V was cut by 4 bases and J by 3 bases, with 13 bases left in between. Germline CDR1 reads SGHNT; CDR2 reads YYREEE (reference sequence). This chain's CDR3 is CASSHRVGDTEAFF. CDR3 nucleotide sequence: TGTGCCAGCAGCCACAGGGTTGGGGACACTGAAGCTTTCTTT.

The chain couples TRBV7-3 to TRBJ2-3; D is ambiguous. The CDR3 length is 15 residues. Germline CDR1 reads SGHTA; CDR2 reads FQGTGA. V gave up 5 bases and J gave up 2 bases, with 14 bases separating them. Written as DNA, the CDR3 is TGTGCCAGCAGCCGAACCGACACCTTCACAGATACGCAGTATTTT. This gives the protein CASSRTDTFTDTQYF.

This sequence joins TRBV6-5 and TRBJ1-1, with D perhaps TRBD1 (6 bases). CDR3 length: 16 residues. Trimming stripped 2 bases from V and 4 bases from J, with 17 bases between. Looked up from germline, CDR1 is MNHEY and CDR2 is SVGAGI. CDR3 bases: TGTGCCAGCAGTTACCCCAGGAGGGGGGGCGGCACTGAAGCTTTCTTT. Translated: CASSYPRRGGGTEAFF.

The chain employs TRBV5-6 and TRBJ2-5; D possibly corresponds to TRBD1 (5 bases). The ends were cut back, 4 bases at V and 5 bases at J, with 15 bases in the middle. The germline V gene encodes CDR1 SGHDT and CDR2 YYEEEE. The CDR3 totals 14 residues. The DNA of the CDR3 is TGTGCCAGCAGCCACTGGGGCGTCCGGGAGACCCAGTACTTC. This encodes CASSHWGVRETQYF. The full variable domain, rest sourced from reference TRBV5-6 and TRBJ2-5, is DAGVTQSPTHLIKTRGQQVTLRCSPKSGHDTVSWYQQALGQGPQFIFQYYEEEERQRGNFPDRFSGHQFPNYSSELNVNALLLGDSALYLCASSHWGVRETQYFGPGTRLLVL.

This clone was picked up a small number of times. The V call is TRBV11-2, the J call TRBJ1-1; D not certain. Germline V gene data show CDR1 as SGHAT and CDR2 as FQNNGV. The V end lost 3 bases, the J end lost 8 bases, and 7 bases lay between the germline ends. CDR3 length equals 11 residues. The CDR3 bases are TGTGCCAGCAGCTTCCTGGGCGAAGCTTTCTTT. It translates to CASSFLGEAFF.

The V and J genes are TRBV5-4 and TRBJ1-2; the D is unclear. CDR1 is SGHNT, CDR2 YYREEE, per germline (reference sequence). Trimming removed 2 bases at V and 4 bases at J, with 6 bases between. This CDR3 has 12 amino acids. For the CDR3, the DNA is TGTGCCAGCAGCTTTAACAGCTATGGCTACACCTTC. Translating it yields CASSFNSYGYTF.

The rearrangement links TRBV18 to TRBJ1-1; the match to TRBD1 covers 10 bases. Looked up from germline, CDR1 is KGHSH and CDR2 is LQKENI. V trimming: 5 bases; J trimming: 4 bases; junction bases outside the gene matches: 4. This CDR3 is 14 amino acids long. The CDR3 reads CASSKGQGFTEAFF. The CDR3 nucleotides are TGTGCCAGCTCAAAGGGACAGGGGTTCACTGAAGCTTTCTTT.

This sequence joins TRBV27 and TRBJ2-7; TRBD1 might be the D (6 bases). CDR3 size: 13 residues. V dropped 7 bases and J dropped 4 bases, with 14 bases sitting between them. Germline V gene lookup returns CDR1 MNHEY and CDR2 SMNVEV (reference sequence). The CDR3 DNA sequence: TGTGCCAGCACCAAGGGGCAGGGGTACGAGCAGTACTTC. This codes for CASTKGQGYEQYF.

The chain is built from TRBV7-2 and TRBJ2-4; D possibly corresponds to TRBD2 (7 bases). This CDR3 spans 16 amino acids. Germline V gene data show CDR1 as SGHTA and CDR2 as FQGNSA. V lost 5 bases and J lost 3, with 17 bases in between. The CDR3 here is CASSPRGGLGKNIQYF. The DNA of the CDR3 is TGTGCCAGCAGCCCTAGGGGGGGCCTGGGCAAAAACATTCAGTACTTC.

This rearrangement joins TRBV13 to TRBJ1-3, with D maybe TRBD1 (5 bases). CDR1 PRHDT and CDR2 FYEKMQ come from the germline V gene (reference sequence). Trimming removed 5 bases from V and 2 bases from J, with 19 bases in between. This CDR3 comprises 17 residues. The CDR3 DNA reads TGTGCCAGCAGCCACAGACCTTATTCGGGGGCTGGAAACACCATATATTTT. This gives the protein CASSHRPYSGAGNTIYF.

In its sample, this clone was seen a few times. The CDR3 nucleotides are TGTGCCAGTGAGGGGGGGGCAGGAGCTTTCTTT. Amino acid sequence: CASEGGAGAFF. This chain joins TRBV19 and TRBJ1-1; D is possibly TRBD1 (6 bases). The CDR3 runs to 11 residues. Trimming took off 8 bases at V and 10 bases at J, with 14 bases between the two ends. Germline values: CDR1 LNHDA, CDR2 SQIVND (reference sequence).

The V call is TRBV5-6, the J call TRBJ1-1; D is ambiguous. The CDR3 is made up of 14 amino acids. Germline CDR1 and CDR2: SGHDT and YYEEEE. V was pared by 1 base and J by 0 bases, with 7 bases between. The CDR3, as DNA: TGTGCCAGCAGCTTGTATCTAATGAACACTGAAGCTTTCTTT. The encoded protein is CASSLYLMNTEAFF.

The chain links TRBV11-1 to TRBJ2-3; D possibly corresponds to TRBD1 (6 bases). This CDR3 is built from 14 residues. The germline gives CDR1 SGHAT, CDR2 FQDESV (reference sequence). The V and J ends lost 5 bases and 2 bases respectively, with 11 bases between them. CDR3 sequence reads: CASSGPGVTDTQYF. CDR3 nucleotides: TGTGCCAGCAGCGGGCCAGGGGTCACAGATACGCAGTATTTT.

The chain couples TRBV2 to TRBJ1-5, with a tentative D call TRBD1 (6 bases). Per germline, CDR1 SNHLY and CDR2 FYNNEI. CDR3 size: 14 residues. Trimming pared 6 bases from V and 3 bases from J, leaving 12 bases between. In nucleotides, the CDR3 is TGTGCCAGCAGGGGGGGGCCTTCCAATCAGCCCCAGCATTTT. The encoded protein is CASRGGPSNQPQHF.

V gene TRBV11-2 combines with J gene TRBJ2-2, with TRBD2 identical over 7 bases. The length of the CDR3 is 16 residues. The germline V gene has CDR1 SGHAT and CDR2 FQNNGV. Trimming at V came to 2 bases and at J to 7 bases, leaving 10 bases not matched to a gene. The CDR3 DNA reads TGTGCCAGCAGCTTAAGAGGCGGGGGACTCAGCGGGGAGCTGTTTTTT. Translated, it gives CASSLRGGGLSGELFF.

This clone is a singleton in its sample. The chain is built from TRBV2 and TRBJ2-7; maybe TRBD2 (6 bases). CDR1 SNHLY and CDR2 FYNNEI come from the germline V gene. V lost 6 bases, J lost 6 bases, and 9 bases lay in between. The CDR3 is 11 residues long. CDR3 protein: CASRGGPEQYF. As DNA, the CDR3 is TGTGCCAGCAGGGGAGGCCCCGAGCAGTACTTC.

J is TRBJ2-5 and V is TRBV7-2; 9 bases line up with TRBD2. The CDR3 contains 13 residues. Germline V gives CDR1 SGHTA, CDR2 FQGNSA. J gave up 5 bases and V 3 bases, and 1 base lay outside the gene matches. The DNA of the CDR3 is TGTGCCAGCAGCTTGAGCGGGGGGGAGACCCAGTACTTC. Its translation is CASSLSGGETQYF.

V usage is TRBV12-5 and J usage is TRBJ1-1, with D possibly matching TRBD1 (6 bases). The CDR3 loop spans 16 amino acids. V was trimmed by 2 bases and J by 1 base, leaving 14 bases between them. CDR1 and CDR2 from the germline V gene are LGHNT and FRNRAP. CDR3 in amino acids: CASGLIIRGPNTEAFF. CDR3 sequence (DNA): TGTGCTAGTGGTTTGATAATCAGGGGCCCGAACACTGAAGCTTTCTTT.

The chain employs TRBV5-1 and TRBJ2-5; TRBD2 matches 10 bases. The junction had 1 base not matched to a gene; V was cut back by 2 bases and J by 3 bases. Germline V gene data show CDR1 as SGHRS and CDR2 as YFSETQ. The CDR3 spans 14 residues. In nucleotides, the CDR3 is TGCGCCAGCAGCTTCGGGACTAGCGAAGAGACCCAGTACTTC. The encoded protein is CASSFGTSEETQYF.

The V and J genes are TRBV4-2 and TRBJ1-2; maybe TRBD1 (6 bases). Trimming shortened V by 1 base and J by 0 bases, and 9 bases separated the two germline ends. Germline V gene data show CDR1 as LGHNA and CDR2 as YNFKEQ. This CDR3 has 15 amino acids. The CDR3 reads CASSQATGTNYGYTF. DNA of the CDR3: TGTGCCAGCAGCCAAGCTACAGGGACTAACTATGGCTACACCTTC.

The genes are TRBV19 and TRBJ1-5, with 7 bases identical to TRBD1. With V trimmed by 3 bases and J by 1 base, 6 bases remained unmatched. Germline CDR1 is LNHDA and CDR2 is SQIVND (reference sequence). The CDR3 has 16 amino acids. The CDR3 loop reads CASSIYEQGSNQPQHF. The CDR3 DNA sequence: TGTGCCAGTAGTATCTATGAACAGGGGAGCAATCAGCCCCAGCATTTT.

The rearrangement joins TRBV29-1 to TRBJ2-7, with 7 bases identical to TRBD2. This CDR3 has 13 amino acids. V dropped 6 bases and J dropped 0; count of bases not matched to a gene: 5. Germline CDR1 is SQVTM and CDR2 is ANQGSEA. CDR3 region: CSVKSGASYEQYF. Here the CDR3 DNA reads TGCAGCGTAAAGAGCGGGGCCTCCTACGAGCAGTACTTC.